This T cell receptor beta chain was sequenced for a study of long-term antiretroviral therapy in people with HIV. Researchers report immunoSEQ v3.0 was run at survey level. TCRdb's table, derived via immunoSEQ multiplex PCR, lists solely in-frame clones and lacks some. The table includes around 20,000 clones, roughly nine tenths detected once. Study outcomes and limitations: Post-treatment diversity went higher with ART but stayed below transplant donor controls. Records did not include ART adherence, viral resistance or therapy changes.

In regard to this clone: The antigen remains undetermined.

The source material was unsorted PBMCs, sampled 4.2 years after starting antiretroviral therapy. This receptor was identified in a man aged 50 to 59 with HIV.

CDR3 protein: CAIRQDRQKGLDTQYF. CDR3 DNA sequence: TGTGCCATTAGACAGGACAGGCAAAAGGGCCTAGATACGCAGTATTTT. This chain joins TRBV2 and TRBJ2-3; 7 bases are a match to TRBD1. Losses at the gene ends were 10 bases for V and 5 bases for J; bases not matched to a gene: 18. This CDR3 region has 16 residues. CDR1 is SNHLY and CDR2 is FYNNEI in the germline V gene.